The next 20 T cell receptor beta chains were all read from a single sample in a study of blood T cell repertoires in COVID-19 (TCRdb year 2020). The library was built by means of the immunoSEQ multiplex PCR assay. This immuneACCESS table, as held by TCRdb, lists in-frame sequences with V and J called but not all clones. Of the missing ones, under half trace to an unresolved V gene in checked studies; the others have no known cause. The sample table holds 310,000 or so clones, of which around nine tenths were seen once. The ten most abundant clones make up around 10% of the sample. The sequenced sample was peripheral blood. The receptors originated from a woman in her 30s with COVID-19, enrolled during active disease.

To note about this clone: Other DNA variants within this sample encode the same CDR3. V usage is TRBV5-1 and J usage is TRBJ1-1, with a possible D match to TRBD1 (6 bases). Germline V CDR1 and CDR2: SGHRS, YFSETQ. The CDR3 covers 13 residues. V was cut by 3 bases and J by 2 bases, with 8 bases left in between. CDR3 region: CASSSTGNTEAFF. Here the CDR3 DNA reads TGCGCCAGCAGCTCGACAGGCAACACTGAAGCTTTCTTT.

CDR3 residues: CASSRARGETQYF. CDR3 DNA: TGCGCCAGCTCCCGGGCCAGGGGGGAGACCCAGTACTTC. The V gene is TRBV5-1, the J gene TRBJ2-5; 7 bases agree with TRBD1. Looked up from germline, CDR1 is SGHRS and CDR2 is YFSETQ. V dropped 7 bases and J dropped 5; count of bases not matched to a gene: 8. The CDR3 length is 13 residues.

V and J are TRBV5-4 and TRBJ2-2, with 7 bases aligning to TRBD2. The CDR3 length is 16 residues. Germline CDR1 and CDR2: SGHNT and YYREEE (reference sequence). After removal of 0 bases from V and 2 bases from J, the junction contained 4 bases not matched to a gene. CDR3 residues: CASSLEGGSNTGELFF. CDR3 nucleotide sequence: TGTGCCAGCAGCTTGGAGGGCGGGAGCAACACCGGGGAGCTGTTTTTT.

This chain joins TRBV29-1 and TRBJ1-4; 7 nucleotides match TRBD1. Germline CDR1 SQVTM, CDR2 ANQGSEA. V trimming: 4 bases; J trimming: 6 bases; junction bases outside the gene matches: 11. CDR3 length: 15 residues. CDR3 region: CSVAGAGTDDEKLFF. The CDR3 coding sequence is TGCAGCGTTGCCGGGGCCGGGACAGATGATGAAAAACTGTTTTTT.

The chain is built from TRBV28 and TRBJ2-2, with 9 bases fitting TRBD1. The CDR3 has 14 residues. Trimming removed 5 bases from V and 7 bases from J; junction bases left unmatched: 5. Germline V gives CDR1 MDHEN, CDR2 SYDVKM. CDR3 in amino acids: CASSTGGRVGELFF. CDR3 in DNA: TGTGCCAGCAGTACAGGGGGCCGAGTCGGGGAGCTGTTTTTT. Full variable domain (remainder filled in from reference TRBV28 and TRBJ2-2): DVKVTQSSRYLVKRTGEKVFLECVQDMDHENMFWYRQDPGLGLRLIYFSYDVKMKEKGDIPEGYSVSREKKERFSLILESASTNQTSMYLCASSTGGRVGELFFGEGSRLTVL.

The rearrangement links TRBV6-5 to TRBJ2-3, with 7 bases fitting TRBD2. The CDR3 sequence is 13 residues long. J gave up 14 bases and V 4 bases, and 12 bases lay outside the gene matches. Germline-derived CDR1 and CDR2 are MNHEY and SVGAGI. The CDR3 DNA follows: TGTGCCAGCAGTTCCCCTGGGGCGGGGGTAGGGTATTTT. Translation gives CASSSPGAGVGYF.

The chain links TRBV7-6 to TRBJ2-1; TRBD2 agrees at 8 bases. The CDR3 covers 16 residues. The V and J ends lost 4 bases and 2 bases, in that order; junction bases with no gene match: 7. Germline V gives CDR1 SGHVS, CDR2 FNYEAQ. CDR3 coding DNA: TGTGCCAGCAGCTCCGCCGGGGGGGCGCCCTACAATGAGCAGTTCTTC. It translates to CASSSAGGAPYNEQFF.

DNA of the CDR3: TGTGCCAGCAGCGGGACTTCCTACGAGCAGTACTTC. Its translation is CASSGTSYEQYF. This rearrangement joins TRBV7-9 to TRBJ2-7; possible D gene TRBD2, 6 bases. The CDR3 loop spans 12 amino acids. The ends were cut back, 5 bases at V and 1 base at J, with 6 bases in the middle. CDR1 and CDR2 from the germline V gene are SEHNR and FQNEAQ (reference sequence). Drawing the rest from reference TRBV7-9 and TRBJ2-7, the complete variable domain is DTGVSQNPRHKITKRGQNVTFRCDPISEHNRLYWYRQTLGQGPEFLTYFQNEAQLEKSRLLSDRFSAERPKGSFSTLEIQRTEQGDSAMYLCASSGTSYEQYFGPGTRLTVT.

The chain is built from TRBV30 and TRBJ1-1; D is unclear. This CDR3 has 15 residues. V dropped 4 bases and J dropped 0 bases, with 15 bases sitting between them. Per germline, CDR1 GTSNPN and CDR2 SVGIG (reference sequence). Written as DNA, the CDR3 is TGTGCCTGGACGGCCCCAAGGAGGATGAACACTGAAGCTTTCTTT. Translation gives CAWTAPRRMNTEAFF. Full variable domain (missing parts from reference TRBV30 and TRBJ1-1): SQTIHQWPATLVQPVGSPLSLECTVEGTSNPNLYWYRQAAGRGLQLLFYSVGIGQISSEVPQNLSASRPQDRQFILSSKKLLLSDSGFYLCAWTAPRRMNTEAFFGQGTRLTVV.

This chain connects TRBV7-2 to TRBJ2-2, with D possibly being TRBD2 (5 bases). The ends were cut back, 0 bases at V and 6 bases at J, with 8 bases in the middle. The germline CDR1 and CDR2 sequences are SGHTA and FQGNSA. The CDR3 extends over 14 amino acids. The CDR3 region has the DNA TGTGCCAGCAGCTTAGCGTTCGGGGCCGGGGAGCTGTTTTTT. This gives the protein CASSLAFGAGELFF.

This clone is a singleton in its sample. The genes are TRBV7-2 and TRBJ1-2; D is undetermined. The CDR3 spans 12 residues. V was clipped by 5 bases and J by 4 bases, with 8 bases between them. Looked up from germline, CDR1 is SGHTA and CDR2 is FQGNSA. The chain's CDR3 is CASSDSGYGYTF. CDR3 sequence (DNA): TGTGCCAGCAGCGACTCGGGCTATGGCTACACCTTC.

The chain joins TRBV28 to TRBJ2-7, with 9 nucleotides matching TRBD2. The J segment lost 2 bases and the V segment lost 8 bases, leaving 7 bases of the junction unmatched. The CDR3 consists of 14 residues. CDR1 and CDR2 from the germline V gene are MDHEN and SYDVKM. The CDR3 protein is CASVRTSVPYEQYF. The DNA of the CDR3 is TGTGCCAGCGTTAGGACTAGCGTACCCTACGAGCAGTACTTC.

This clone was seen only a few times. This same CDR3 is encoded by further DNA sequences in the sample. The chain is built from TRBV11-2 and TRBJ2-7; D perhaps matches TRBD2 (5 bases). The V gene lost 1 base and the J gene lost 4 bases, with 14 bases spanning the gap. This CDR3 has 15 residues. The germline CDR1 and CDR2 sequences are SGHAT and FQNNGV. The DNA for the CDR3 is TGTGCCAGCAGCTTAGGGCTAGAGAGGGCTTACGAGCAGTACTTC. This codes for CASSLGLERAYEQYF.

This chain uses TRBV2 with TRBJ1-3; maybe TRBD1 (5 bases). The CDR3 is 12 residues long. The germline CDR1 and CDR2 sequences are SNHLY and FYNNEI. V dropped 8 bases and J dropped 4 bases, with 9 bases sitting between them. DNA for the CDR3: TGTGCCAGCGGGACTACGGGAAACACCATATATTTT. Protein: CASGTTGNTIYF.

The chain is built from TRBV21-1 and TRBJ2-5; the tabulated D call, TRBD1, remains unverified against the DNA. TRBV21-1 is annotated as a pseudogene. The CDR3 totals 14 residues. CDR3 in DNA: TGTGCCAGCAGCAAGGACAGGTTCCGATCGGCCCAGTACTTC. It codes for CASSKDRFRSAQYF.

CDR3 coding DNA: TGTGCCAGCAGTTATTCTATTACCCAGGGGAACTATGGCTACACCTTC. Translation gives CASSYSITQGNYGYTF. This chain links TRBV6-5 with TRBJ1-2, with D possibly being TRBD1 (6 bases). The CDR3 contains 16 residues. V lost 3 bases and J 2 bases, leaving 16 bases between the germline ends. Looked up from germline, CDR1 is MNHEY and CDR2 is SVGAGI.

CDR3: CASSAWTSGSTDTQYF. Written as DNA, the CDR3 is TGTGCCAGCAGTGCATGGACTAGCGGGAGCACAGATACGCAGTATTTT. The chain carries TRBV28 and TRBJ2-3, with 11 bases lining up with TRBD2. This CDR3 spans 16 amino acids. Germline CDR1 MDHEN, CDR2 SYDVKM. Trimming cost V 5 bases and J 0 bases; bases outside gene matches: 4.

The CDR3 here is CASSPKGLADSTDTQYF. The CDR3 DNA reads TGTGCCAGCTCACCAAAAGGTCTAGCGGACAGCACAGATACGCAGTATTTT. V and J are TRBV18 and TRBJ2-3; 7 bases align to TRBD2. This CDR3 has 17 residues. Losses at the gene ends were 2 bases for V and 0 bases for J; bases not matched to a gene: 8. In germline, CDR1 is KGHSH, CDR2 LQKENI.

The chain has TRBV10-3 and TRBJ2-7, with D possibly TRBD1 on 5 matching bases. Germline CDR1 reads ENHRY; CDR2 reads SYGVKD. There are 14 residues in the CDR3. V lost 7 bases, J lost 6 bases, and 19 bases lay in between. CDR3 bases: TGTGCCATCACTAGTGGGGCCGACCATGGCGAGCAGTACTTC. Protein: CAITSGADHGEQYF.

This clone is a singleton in its sample. The rearrangement uses TRBV2 and TRBJ1-1; D might be TRBD1 (5 bases). The CDR3 has 13 amino acids. Looked up from germline, CDR1 is SNHLY and CDR2 is FYNNEI. V was shortened by 6 bases and J by 5 bases, with 13 bases between the two germline ends. The CDR3, as DNA: TGTGCCAGCAGACGGGAGGGGAGGACTGAAGCTTTCTTT. Protein product: CASRREGRTEAFF.